Reported below is one TCR beta chain. The data are from a study of cytomegalovirus exposure and HLA in healthy donors. Sequencing used immunoSEQ multiplex PCR; TCRdb keeps in-frame clones, though not all of them. This table holds approximately 140,000 clones, around 88% found once. CDR3 size: 16 residues. Per the germline V gene, CDR1 is GTSNPN and CDR2 is SVGIG (reference sequence). The V gene lost 1 base and the J gene lost 2 bases, with 15 bases spanning the gap. Sequencing was done on a sample of PBMCs. The TCR sequence derives from a woman under 30 in good health and CMV-seropositive. The rearrangement links TRBV30 to TRBJ1-3; D might be TRBD1 (6 bases). In DNA form, the CDR3 reads TGTGCCTGGAGTGGTCCTACAGGGTTACCTGGAAACACCATATATTTT. This translates into CAWSGPTGLPGNTIYF.